Listed here are 2 T cell receptor beta chains from one sample, sequenced in a study of cytomegalovirus exposure and HLA in healthy donors. Primers included in the PCR were 60 Vbeta and 13 Jbeta primers. Profiled with immunoSEQ multiplex PCR; TCRdb holds only in-frame clones, not every one. The data show under 150,000 clones, more than 60% seen once. Sequences were obtained from PBMCs. The receptors stem from a man between 25 and 39 years old in good health and CMV-seronegative.

CDR3 sequence (DNA): TGTGCCAGCAGCTTCGGGCAGGGTTTGACTGAAGCTTTCTTT. Its protein is CASSFGQGLTEAFF. The chain carries TRBV11-2 and TRBJ1-1; a weak D match, TRBD1 (5 bases). The CDR3 is 14 residues long. CDR1 SGHAT and CDR2 FQNNGV come from the germline V gene. V lost 3 bases, J lost 5 bases, and 13 bases lay in between.

This clone was observed a single time. An end of the junction does not agree with germline; a read error may underlie this. The V and J genes are TRBV5-6 and TRBJ1-2; D remains unclear. The germline V gene has CDR1 SGHDT and CDR2 YYEEEE. This CDR3 has 12 amino acids. The CDR3 nucleotides read TGTGCCAGCAGCTTCACAGATTCGTCTTTCGCCTTC. It yields the protein CASSFTDSSFAF.